This T cell receptor (beta chain) was captured in a study of cytomegalovirus exposure and HLA in healthy donors (dated by TCRdb to 2016 to 2017). Notes on the research overall: According to an earlier analysis of a few hundred of the donors, 200 million or so T cells yielded 117 million unique TCR beta sequences and 250 to 350 Gb of sequence data. To predict cytomegalovirus infection status, the study combined high-throughput TCR immunosequencing, statistical association of individual TCRs with disease status, and machine learning. HLA typing covered class I and class II loci at four-digit resolution. To study patterns of TCR occurrence, a later analysis re-analyzed previously published TCR beta repertoires from around 700 donors and added high-resolution HLA genotyping. Among the roughly 430 genotyped donors, around 81% belonged to the genetic ancestry cluster associated with self-reported Caucasian donors. The aim of the study was to test whether cataloging public T cell receptors could identify signatures of past pathogen exposure. On average, roughly 200,000 unique TCR beta nucleotide sequences were sequenced per donor among 398 genotyped donors of the cohort, with roughly 18% of those sequences being non-productive. An early release that covered 640 HLA-typed donors contained approximately 290 gigabases of sequencing data and about 93 million unique TCR sequences. Genome-wide SNP genotypes for about three fifths of the roughly 670 donors were used in a later genetic analysis, which treated that subset as a discovery cohort. Donor age, sex, ethnicity and CMV serostatus were compiled alongside the repertoire data. The later analysis used no new phenotypic data to find candidate immune exposures, relying instead on TCR beta sequences and their occurrence across donors. Along with the roughly 710-subject first cohort, a separate validation cohort of over a hundred different subjects was used. All discovery cohort repertoires had been generated on a single sequencing platform. To decide whether each TCR beta V gene segment behaved as functional or pseudogenic, an earlier analysis of some 600 of the donors relied on high-throughput TCR beta sequencing. A handful of DR-DQ haplotypes were treated as single units for association and clustering because of strong linkage in the cohort. Typing coverage varied by locus: 629-630 donors for A, B, C, DRB1 and DQB1; approximately 500 for DQA1; some 610 for DPA1; around 490 for DPB1. Using immunosequencing, the study profiled T cell repertoires from around 670 subjects and related those repertoires to cytomegalovirus serostatus. What the work shows at the level of the full study, not this receptor alone: Several of the top co-occurrence clusters appeared to be linked to parvovirus B19, influenza, CMV and Epstein-Barr virus, according to a later analysis. According to a later analysis, TCR association rates differed among HLA loci, with DRB1 alleles showing the most associated TCRs and HLA-C alleles showing the fewest. In a later genetic analysis, a missense DCLRE1C variant was associated with V-gene and J-gene trimming of TCR beta chains, and the association was replicated in an independent cohort. The presence/absence analyses assumed that sequencing depth was roughly uniform across donors, and that assumption may not be true. Compared with the approximately 670-donor mean, donors in an Asian-associated ancestry cluster had fewer N-insertions in productive TCRs, according to a later genetic analysis. HLA typing was unavailable for some donors at each locus, so association tests used only the typed subset. The study listed over 150 TCR beta chains as associated with cytomegalovirus. When HLA alleles, especially DR and DQ, strongly co-occurred, attributing TCR associations to individual alleles was difficult. The classifier was reported to diagnose cytomegalovirus status with high specificity and sensitivity in both the original and validation cohorts. A later analysis found that HLA-associated TCR beta chains were more clonally expanded and had lower generation probabilities than equally common non-associated chains. The sequencing pipeline was judged likely to have produced a cluster of highly shared sequence variants as a technical artifact. In a later analysis, 16,951 TCR beta sequences were associated with specific HLA alleles at a false discovery rate of 0.05. A later analysis found that most CMV-associated TCR beta chains appeared HLA-restricted, with HLA associations seemingly driven largely by CMV exposure. Most TCR sequences were seen in very few donors, while some public TCRs were found in many individuals. Linkage disequilibrium might explain the correlated functional status among segregating V segments, but an unknown experimental factor could not be ruled out. Because counts were too low, seventeen rarely observed V segments, including chromosome 9 orphons, were left out of the earlier analysis of approximately 500 of the donors. The authors suggested that the approach could potentially be generalized to other disease states and immunological phenotypes. In vitro tests confirmed that a few of the cytomegalovirus-associated TCR beta chains recognize cytomegalovirus antigens. This cohort had only TCR beta chains sequenced, and the lack of alpha or paired-chain data limited which features could be detected. In an earlier analysis of a few hundred of the donors, most TCR beta V segments were observed in productive rearrangements about 87% or about 30% of the time, broadly matching IMGT annotations. Immune exposure information for the cohort was limited to CMV serostatus. Some IMGT-functional V segments, including TRBV6-2 and TRBV6-3, could not be told apart with the 87-base-pair reads, so those segments were excluded. A further reported finding was that TCR beta sequences accurately predicted the HLA-A and HLA-B alleles for most subjects in the first cohort.

V lost 3 bases and J lost 8 bases; the stretch between them is 10 bases long. The germline V gene sets CDR1 to MDHEN and CDR2 to SYDVKM. Spanning cysteine to phenylalanine, the CDR3 consists of 12 amino acids. The retained sequence is limited to the CDR3, 36 bases, with the frame set at the first base. Concerning this clone itself: The antigen this receptor binds is unknown. No clone much larger than this one lies a single base away; base qualities are absent.

The receptor library was made with the immunoSEQ multiplex PCR assay. For the multiplex PCR, a mixture combining 60 forward primers for TCR Vbeta segments and 13 reverse primers for TCR Jbeta segments was used. A multiplex PCR assay on genomic DNA amplified the CDR3 region of rearranged TCR beta genes. On the Illumina HiSeq System, the amplified TCR beta libraries were sequenced as 87-base-pair reads. As for the original processing: In a later analysis, tens of millions of unique TCR beta chains were counted across the 500 to 850 repertoires, and roughly 11 million of these chains were shared by at least two donors. To remove PCR and sequencing errors, raw reads were error-corrected and collapsed into unique sequences using a nearest-neighbor algorithm that merged closely related sequences. To assign V, D and J gene segments, CDR3 sequences were aligned to IMGT reference sequences. For a sequence to be retained, a match of at least six nucleotides to both a V gene segment and a J gene segment was required. Rearrangements were classified as productive when the CDR3 lacked stop codons and remained in frame with V and J, and all other rearrangements were classified as non-productive. Following IMGT convention, CDR3 was defined as the stretch from the second conserved V-encoded cysteine to the conserved J-encoded phenylalanine. Sequences without an unambiguous match to a single V gene segment were excluded from the earlier analysis of 450 to 750 of the donors. In an earlier analysis of 587 of the donors, V segments were called functional above 56.7% productive rearrangements and were called segregating when the between-donor standard deviation exceeded 5%. A statistical classification framework was built for diagnosing cytomegalovirus status from the catalog of TCR beta chain sequences. A later analysis assigned V and J genes by comparing TCR nucleotide sequences with IMGT/GENE-DB human TR gene sequences. In a later analysis, CDR3 sequences and most-parsimonious VDJ recombination scenarios were assigned using the TCRdist pipeline. In a later analysis, each TCR beta chain was defined by its CDR3 amino acid sequence together with its V-gene family, and reads lacking a unique V-gene family were excluded. To address suspected cross-contamination and a sequencing artifact, a later analysis removed a few hundred highly shared, low-generation-probability nucleotide sequences. A later analysis calculated a clonal expansion index for each public chain from normalized within-repertoire ranks of inferred template counts. A later analysis computed generation probabilities with a VDJ recombination model fitted to out-of-frame rearrangements, and checked the results against IGoR. A later analysis scored TCR-TCR, TCR-HLA and TCR-CMV co-occurrence with hypergeometric tests, applying a repertoire-size bias correction to TCR pairs. In a later analysis, false discovery rates were estimated by permuting HLA or CMV assignments 20 times. In a later analysis, co-occurring TCRs were grouped with DBSCAN, and TCRdist sequence similarity was added when clustering was performed within HLA-allele-positive subsets. Repertoires with fewer than 30,000 or more than 120,000 public chains were left out of co-occurrence clustering, as were a handful of repertoires with anomalous nucleotide sharing. In its TCRdb copy, this immuneACCESS table keeps in-frame sequences only and misses some clones. Where compared with another copy, unresolved V genes explain less than half of these, and the others have no known cause. That table furnishes V, J and clone size, whereas the DNA furnished D and trimming. For this sample the table gives tens of thousands of clones, of which around four fifths were detected only once. The ten top clones hold over 3% of the sample.

The cohort was made up of under 800 healthy bone marrow donors. At the time of sampling, every cohort member was nominally healthy, though immune exposures that went unrecorded were likely present. The donor was CMV seronegative and belonged to the group of more than 300 seronegative cohort members. A peripheral blood sample was collected from each donor, and TCR beta sequencing was performed on peripheral blood mononuclear cells. The Qiagen DNeasy Blood Extraction Kit was used to extract genomic DNA from the blood cell samples. The TCR originated in a woman between 35 and 50 years old in good health and CMV-seronegative. Sequences were obtained from PBMCs. This chain joins TRBV28 to TRBJ1-2; the D gene assignment is ambiguous. The base sequence is TGTGCCAGCAGTTTTCTATATGCGGGCTACACCTTC. Its protein reads: CASSFLYAGYTF.